What follows is one T cell receptor beta chain and its context. Its antigen remains unknown. The CDR3 contains 13 residues. Per the germline V gene, CDR1 is MNHNY and CDR2 is SVGAGI (reference sequence). V dropped 10 bases and J dropped 0 bases, with 11 bases sitting between them. Generated by immunoSEQ multiplex PCR, the TCRdb table keeps only in-frame clones and is missing some. The table includes fewer than 400,000 clones, around nine tenths detected once. The sample comes from a study of Ad26.COV2.S vaccination and SARS-CoV-2 variants. Study context: Intramuscular Ad26.COV2.S doses were given once or twice, 56 days apart.

Study observations and caveats: Reported findings describe substantial breadth in spike-specific CD8+ and CD4+ T cell responses following vaccination. There was a possibility that the TCR breadth and depth analyses underestimated total T cell responses.

Treatment given: around 19 received Ad26.COV2.S at low or high dose, single or two shots; 5 received placebo; per-sample allocation not given. Each sample was drawn 63 days after the first injection (of vaccine or placebo). Expression of Wuhan-strain SARS-CoV-2 spike came from the Ad26 vector that formed the vaccine. The V gene is TRBV6-6, the J gene TRBJ2-3, with a possible D match to TRBD2 (6 bases). This clonotype was sampled from a person aged 18-65 years who received the Ad26.COV2.S COVID-19 vaccine or a placebo. The material was peripheral blood, obtained in a trial of Ad26.COV2.S vaccine versus placebo. The CDR3 nucleotides read TGTGCCACCGTGGGACTTAGCACAGATACGCAGTATTTT. Protein: CATVGLSTDTQYF.